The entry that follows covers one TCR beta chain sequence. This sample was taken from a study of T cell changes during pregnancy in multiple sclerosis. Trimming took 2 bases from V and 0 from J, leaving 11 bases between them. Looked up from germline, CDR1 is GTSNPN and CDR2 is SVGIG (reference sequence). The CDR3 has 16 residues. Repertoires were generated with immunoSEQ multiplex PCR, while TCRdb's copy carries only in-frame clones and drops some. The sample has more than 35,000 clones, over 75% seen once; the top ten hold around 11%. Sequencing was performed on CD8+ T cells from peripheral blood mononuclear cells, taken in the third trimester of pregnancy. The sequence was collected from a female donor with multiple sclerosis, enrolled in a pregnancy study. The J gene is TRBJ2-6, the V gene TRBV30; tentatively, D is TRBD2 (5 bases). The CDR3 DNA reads TGTGCCTGGAGTAGACCTCGGGGCTCTGGGGCCAACGTCCTGACTTTC. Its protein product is CAWSRPRGSGANVLTF.